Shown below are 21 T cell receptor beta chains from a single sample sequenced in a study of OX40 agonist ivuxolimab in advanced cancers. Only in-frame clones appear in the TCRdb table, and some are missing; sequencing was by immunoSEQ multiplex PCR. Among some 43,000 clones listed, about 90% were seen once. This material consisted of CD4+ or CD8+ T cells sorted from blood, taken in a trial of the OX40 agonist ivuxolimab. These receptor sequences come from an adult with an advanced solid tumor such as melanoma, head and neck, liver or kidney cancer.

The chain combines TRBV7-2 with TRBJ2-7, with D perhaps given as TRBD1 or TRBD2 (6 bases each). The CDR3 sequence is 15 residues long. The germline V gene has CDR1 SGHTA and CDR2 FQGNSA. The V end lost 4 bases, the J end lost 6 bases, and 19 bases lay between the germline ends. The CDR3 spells CASSSKSVGGSEQYF. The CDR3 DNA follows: TGTGCCAGCAGCTCAAAGAGCGTCGGGGGCAGCGAGCAGTACTTC.

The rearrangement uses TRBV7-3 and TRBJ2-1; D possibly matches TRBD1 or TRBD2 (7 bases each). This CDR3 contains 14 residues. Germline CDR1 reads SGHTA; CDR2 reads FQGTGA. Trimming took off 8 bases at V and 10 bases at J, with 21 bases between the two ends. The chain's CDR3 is CASAQGGNQLEQFF. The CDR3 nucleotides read TGTGCCAGCGCCCAGGGGGGGAATCAGTTGGAGCAGTTCTTC.

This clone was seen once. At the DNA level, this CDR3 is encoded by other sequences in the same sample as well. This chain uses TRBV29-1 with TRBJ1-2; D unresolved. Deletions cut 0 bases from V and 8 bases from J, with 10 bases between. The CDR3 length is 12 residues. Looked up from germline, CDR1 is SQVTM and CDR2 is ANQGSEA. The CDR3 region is CSVEDLGGGYTF. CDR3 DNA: TGCAGCGTTGAAGATCTTGGAGGGGGCTACACCTTC.

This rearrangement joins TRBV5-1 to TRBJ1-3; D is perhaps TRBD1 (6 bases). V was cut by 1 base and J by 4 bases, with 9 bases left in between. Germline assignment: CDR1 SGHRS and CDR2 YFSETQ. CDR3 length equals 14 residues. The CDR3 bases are TGCGCCAGCAGCTTGAGTGACAGGGGAAACACCATATATTTT. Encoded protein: CASSLSDRGNTIYF.

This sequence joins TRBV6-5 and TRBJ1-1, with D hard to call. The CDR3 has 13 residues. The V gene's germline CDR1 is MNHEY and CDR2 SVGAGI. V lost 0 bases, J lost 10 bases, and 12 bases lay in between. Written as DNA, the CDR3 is TGTGCCAGCAGTTACTCGAAGTCCACGGGAGCTTTCTTT. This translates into CASSYSKSTGAFF.

CDR3 in DNA: TGTGCCAGCGCAGGGCCGGGACAGGGAACTGGAAACACCATATATTTT. Translation: CASAGPGQGTGNTIYF. The chain uses TRBV28 and TRBJ1-3, with 9 positions matching TRBD1. Losses at the gene ends were 8 bases for V and 2 bases for J; bases not matched to a gene: 10. CDR3 length equals 16 residues. CDR1 and CDR2 (germline): MDHEN, SYDVKM. Full variable domain (remainder filled in from reference TRBV28 and TRBJ1-3): DVKVTQSSRYLVKRTGEKVFLECVQDMDHENMFWYRQDPGLGLRLIYFSYDVKMKEKGDIPEGYSVSREKKERFSLILESASTNQTSMYLCASAGPGQGTGNTIYFGEGSWLTVV.

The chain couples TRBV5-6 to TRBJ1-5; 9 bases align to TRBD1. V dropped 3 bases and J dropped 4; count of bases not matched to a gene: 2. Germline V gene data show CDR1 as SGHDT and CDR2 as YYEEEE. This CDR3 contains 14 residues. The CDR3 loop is CASSSGQGNQPQHF. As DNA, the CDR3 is TGTGCCAGCAGCTCTGGACAGGGGAATCAGCCCCAGCATTTT.

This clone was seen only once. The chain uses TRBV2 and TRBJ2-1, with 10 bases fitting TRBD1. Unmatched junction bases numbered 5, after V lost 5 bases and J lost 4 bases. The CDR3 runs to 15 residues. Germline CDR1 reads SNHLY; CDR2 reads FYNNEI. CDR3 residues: CASSLDRGAYNEQFF. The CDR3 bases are TGTGCCAGCAGTTTGGACAGGGGGGCGTACAATGAGCAGTTCTTC.

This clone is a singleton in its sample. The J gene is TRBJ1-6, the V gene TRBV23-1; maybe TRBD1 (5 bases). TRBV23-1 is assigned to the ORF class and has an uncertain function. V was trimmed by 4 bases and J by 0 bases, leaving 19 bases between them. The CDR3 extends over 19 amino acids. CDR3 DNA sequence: TGCGCCAGCAGTCTACAAACAGCGGGGGGAAGCTCCTATAATTCACCCCTCCACTTT. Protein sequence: CASSLQTAGGSSYNSPLHF.

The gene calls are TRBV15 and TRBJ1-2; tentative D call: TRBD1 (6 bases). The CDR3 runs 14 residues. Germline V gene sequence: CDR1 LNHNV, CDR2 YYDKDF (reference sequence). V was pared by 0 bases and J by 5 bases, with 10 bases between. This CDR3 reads CATSRDYGQYGYTF. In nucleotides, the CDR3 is TGTGCCACCAGCAGAGATTATGGACAGTATGGCTACACCTTC.

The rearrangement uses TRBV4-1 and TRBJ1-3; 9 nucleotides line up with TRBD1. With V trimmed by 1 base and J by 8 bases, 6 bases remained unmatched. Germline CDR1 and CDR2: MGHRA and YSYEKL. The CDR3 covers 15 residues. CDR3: CASSQGTGAWDTIYF. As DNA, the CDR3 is TGCGCCAGCAGCCAAGGGACAGGGGCTTGGGACACCATATATTTT.

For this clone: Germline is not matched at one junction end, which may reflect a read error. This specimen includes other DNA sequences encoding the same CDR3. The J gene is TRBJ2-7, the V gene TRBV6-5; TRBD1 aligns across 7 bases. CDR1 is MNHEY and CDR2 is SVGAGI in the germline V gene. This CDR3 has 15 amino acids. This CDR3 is CASSYSPGQSYEQYF. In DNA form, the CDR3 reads TGTGCCAGCAGTTACTCCCCGGGACAGTCCTACGAGCAGTACTTT.

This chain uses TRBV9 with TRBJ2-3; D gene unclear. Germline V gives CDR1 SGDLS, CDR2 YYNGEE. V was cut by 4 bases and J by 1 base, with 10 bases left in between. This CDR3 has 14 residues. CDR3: CASSFVPGTDTQYF. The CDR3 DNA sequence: TGTGCCAGCAGCTTCGTGCCTGGCACAGATACGCAGTATTTT.

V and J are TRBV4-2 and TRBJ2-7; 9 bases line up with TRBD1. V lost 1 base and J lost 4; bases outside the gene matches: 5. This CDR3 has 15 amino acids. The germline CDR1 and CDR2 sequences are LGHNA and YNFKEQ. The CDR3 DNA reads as TGTGCCAGCAGCCAAGTGGGGACAGGGATGTACGAGCAGTACTTC. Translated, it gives CASSQVGTGMYEQYF.

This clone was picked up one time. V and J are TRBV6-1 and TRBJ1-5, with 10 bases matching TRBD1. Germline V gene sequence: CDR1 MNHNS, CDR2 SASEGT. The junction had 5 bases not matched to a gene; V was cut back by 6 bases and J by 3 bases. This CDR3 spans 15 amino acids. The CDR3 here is CASRPDRGTNQPQHF. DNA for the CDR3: TGTGCCAGCAGACCGGACAGGGGGACCAATCAGCCCCAGCATTTT.

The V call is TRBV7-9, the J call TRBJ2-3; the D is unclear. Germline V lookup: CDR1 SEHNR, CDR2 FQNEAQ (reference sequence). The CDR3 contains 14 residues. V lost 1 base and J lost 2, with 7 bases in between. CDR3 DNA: TGTGCCAGCAGCTTAGACGGTAACACAGATACGCAGTATTTT. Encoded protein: CASSLDGNTDTQYF.

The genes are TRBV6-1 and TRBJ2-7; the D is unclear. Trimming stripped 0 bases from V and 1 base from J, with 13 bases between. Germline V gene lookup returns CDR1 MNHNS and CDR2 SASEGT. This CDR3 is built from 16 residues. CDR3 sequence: CASSEAPSPKSYEQYF. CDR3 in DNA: TGTGCCAGCAGTGAAGCGCCGAGTCCAAAGTCCTACGAGCAGTACTTC.

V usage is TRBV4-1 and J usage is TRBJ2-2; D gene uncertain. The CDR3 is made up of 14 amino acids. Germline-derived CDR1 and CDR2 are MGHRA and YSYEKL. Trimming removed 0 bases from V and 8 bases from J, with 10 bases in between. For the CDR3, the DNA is TGCGCCAGCAGCCAAGAAGTTTCCCTGGGGGAGCTGTTTTTT. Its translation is CASSQEVSLGELFF.

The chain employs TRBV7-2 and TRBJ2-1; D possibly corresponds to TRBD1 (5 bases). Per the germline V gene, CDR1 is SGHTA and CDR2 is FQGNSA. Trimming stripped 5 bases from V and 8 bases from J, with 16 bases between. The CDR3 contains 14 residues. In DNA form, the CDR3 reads TGTGCCAGCAGCAAGGGGCTAGTTTCCGATGAGCAGTTCTTC. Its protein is CASSKGLVSDEQFF.

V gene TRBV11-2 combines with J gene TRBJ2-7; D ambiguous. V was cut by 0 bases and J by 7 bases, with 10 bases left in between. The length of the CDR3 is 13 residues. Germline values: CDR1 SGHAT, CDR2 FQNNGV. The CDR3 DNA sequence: TGTGCCAGCAGCTTAGAGGCCGACACGGAGCAGTACTTC. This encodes CASSLEADTEQYF.

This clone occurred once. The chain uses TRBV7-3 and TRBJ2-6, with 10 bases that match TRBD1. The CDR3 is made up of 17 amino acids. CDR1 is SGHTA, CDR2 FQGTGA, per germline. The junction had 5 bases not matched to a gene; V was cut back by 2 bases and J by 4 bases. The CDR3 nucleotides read TGTGCCAGCAGCTTAGGGGACAGGGGAAGAGGGGCCAACGTCCTGACTTTC. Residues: CASSLGDRGRGANVLTF.